These T cell receptor beta chains were read from a single sample in a study of beta chain features in type 1 diabetes. Data came from immunoSEQ multiplex PCR; TCRdb stores just in-frame clones and leaves some out. The profile shows a few hundred thousand clones, over 11% of them singletons. The sequenced sample was naive CD4+ T cells from blood. The source of these receptors is a man aged 30 to 45 with type 1 diabetes. The CDR3 runs from the conserved cysteine through the conserved F or W. The order of the fields is J gene, clone size, CDR3 length, D gene, V gene, CDR3 protein, CDR3 DNA. The D gene is left open where the match is weak. Rows may omit the clone size; those that give it use once, few, many or a size class.

>TRBJ2-7|NA|16|TRBD2|TRBV29-1
CSVEDRGTSVPYEQYF
TGCAGCGTTGAAGATCGGGGGACTAGCGTACCCTACGAGCAGTACTTC
>TRBJ2-1|few|15|NA|TRBV6-6
CASIGGMSFDNEQFF
TGTGCCAGCATTGGCGGGATGTCTTTTGACAATGAGCAGTTCTTC
>TRBJ2-3|NA|12|TRBD1|TRBV29-1
CSDLQGVHTQYF
TGCAGCGACCTACAGGGGGTACATACGCAGTATTTT
>TRBJ2-2|few|14|TRBD1|TRBV29-1
CSVYRTGDTGELFF
TGCAGCGTCTACCGCACAGGGGACACCGGGGAGCTGTTTTTT
>TRBJ2-7|few|14|NA|TRBV11-2
CASSFLSGTYEQYF
TGTGCCAGCAGCTTTTTGTCAGGTACTTACGAGCAGTACTTC
>TRBJ2-7|NA|16|NA|TRBV1
CTSPRLVRRPTYEQYF
TGCACCAGCCCAAGGCTCGTACGGAGACCAACCTACGAGCAGTACTTC
>TRBJ2-1|NA|14|TRBD2|TRBV30
CAWKGLAGRNEQFF
TGTGCCTGGAAAGGACTAGCGGGGCGCAATGAGCAGTTCTTC
>TRBJ2-3|few|15|TRBD2|TRBV29-1
CSVEGLAGGTDTQYF
TGCAGCGTCGAAGGCCTAGCGGGGGGGACAGATACGCAGTATTTT
>TRBJ2-3|few|15|TRBD2|TRBV6-6
CASSPTSGGTDTQYF
TGTGCCAGCAGTCCAACTAGCGGGGGCACAGATACGCAGTATTTT
>TRBJ2-7|few|16|TRBD1|TRBV15
CATSRDPWQGAYEQYF
TGTGCCACCAGCAGAGATCCATGGCAGGGGGCCTACGAGCAGTACTTC
>TRBJ2-2|few|14|TRBD1|TRBV5-1
CASSGTGNTGELFF
TGCGCCAGCAGCGGGACAGGGAACACCGGGGAGCTGTTTTTT
>TRBJ2-7|few|12|NA|TRBV29-1
CSVGRGSYEQYF
TGCAGCGTTGGGAGGGGATCCTACGAGCAGTACTTC
>TRBJ2-1|few|15|TRBD2|TRBV29-1
CSARTSGNPYNEQFF
TGCAGCGCCAGGACTAGCGGGAACCCCTACAATGAGCAGTTCTTC
>TRBJ2-2|NA|15|TRBD1|TRBV6-1
CASTTGTGGTGELFF
TGTGCCAGCACTACCGGGACAGGGGGCACCGGGGAGCTGTTTTTT
>TRBJ1-5|few|13|NA|TRBV6-1
CASLSGINQPQHF
TGTGCCAGTTTGTCAGGGATCAATCAGCCCCAGCATTTT
>TRBJ2-1|NA|15|TRBD2|TRBV6-8
CASSLGLAGSNEQFF
TGTGCCAGCAGTTTGGGACTAGCGGGAAGCAATGAGCAGTTCTTC
>TRBJ2-5|few|14|TRBD1|TRBV7-2
CASSPRGRRETQYF
TGTGCCAGCAGCCCCAGGGGGCGGAGAGAGACCCAGTACTTC
>TRBJ2-5|few|11|NA|TRBV6-5
CASRAGETQYF
TGTGCCAGCAGGGCCGGGGAGACCCAGTACTTC
>TRBJ2-1|NA|15|TRBD1|TRBV7-2
CASSFDRGSYNEQFF
TGTGCCAGCAGCTTCGACAGGGGCTCCTACAATGAGCAGTTCTTC
>TRBJ1-2|few|13|NA|TRBV7-2
CASSPLNTYGYTF
TGTGCCAGCAGCCCTCTTAATACTTATGGCTACACCTTC
>TRBJ2-7|few|14|TRBD1|TRBV18
CASSLGQGGYEQYF
TGTGCCAGCTCATTGGGACAGGGGGGCTACGAGCAGTACTTC
>TRBJ2-7|few|13|NA|TRBV19
CASSIRRADEQYF
TGTGCCAGTAGTATTCGCAGGGCGGACGAGCAGTACTTC
>TRBJ1-2|few|15|NA|TRBV28
CASSSAVVASYGYTF
TGTGCCAGCAGTTCCGCAGTTGTGGCTAGCTATGGCTACACCTTC
>TRBJ2-5|few|12|NA|TRBV12-5
CASGLVPETQYF
TGTGCTAGTGGTTTGGTCCCGGAGACCCAGTACTTC
>TRBJ1-1|NA|14|TRBD1|TRBV5-1
CASSGGQTNTEAFF
TGCGCCAGCAGCGGGGGACAGACGAACACTGAAGCTTTCTTT
>TRBJ2-1|few|17|TRBD2|TRBV18
CASSPQRLAGAGNEQFF
TGTGCCAGCTCACCCCAGAGACTAGCGGGAGCGGGCAATGAGCAGTTCTTC
>TRBJ2-4|NA|15|NA|TRBV5-4
CASSPRSGNENIQYF
TGTGCCAGCAGCCCCCGGTCGGGGAACGAAAACATTCAGTACTTC
>TRBJ1-4|few|14|TRBD1|TRBV28
CASSLDAGGEKLFF
TGTGCCAGCAGTTTAGACGCAGGGGGTGAAAAACTGTTTTTT
>TRBJ2-5|NA|14|TRBD2|TRBV7-2
CASSPTSGSKTQYF
TGTGCCAGCAGCCCGACTAGCGGGAGTAAGACCCAGTACTTC
>TRBJ1-1|few|12|NA|TRBV30
CAWSVRGTEAFF
TGTGCCTGGAGTGTACGGGGTACGGAAGCTTTCTTT
>TRBJ2-5|few|12|NA|TRBV7-9
CASSPGAETQYF
TGTGCCAGCAGTCCAGGGGCAGAGACCCAGTACTTC
>TRBJ1-1|NA|13|TRBD1|TRBV7-9
CASSIQGSTEAFF
TGTGCCAGCAGTATACAGGGGAGCACTGAAGCTTTCTTT
>TRBJ1-2|NA|14|TRBD1|TRBV27
CASSSGQGFYGYTF
TGTGCCAGCAGTTCCGGACAGGGCTTCTATGGCTACACCTTC
>TRBJ1-5|few|14|NA|TRBV7-2
CASSSRQGNQPQHF
TGTGCCAGCAGCTCCCGACAGGGCAATCAGCCCCAGCATTTT
>TRBJ1-1|once|13|TRBD1|TRBV9
CASSPGQGAVAFF
TGTGCCAGCAGTCCGGGACAGGGCGCTGTAGCTTTCTTT
>TRBJ2-7|few|14|NA|TRBV11-3
CASSLRDFRNEQYF
TGTGCCAGCAGCTTAAGGGACTTCAGAAACGAGCAGTACTTC
>TRBJ2-2|few|16|TRBD2|TRBV5-1
CASSRLAGANTGELFF
TGCGCCAGCAGCCGCTTAGCGGGCGCGAACACCGGGGAGCTGTTTTTT
>TRBJ2-7|few|13|TRBD1|TRBV7-9
CASSPGQGGEQYF
TGTGCCAGCAGCCCTGGACAGGGTGGCGAGCAGTACTTC
>TRBJ2-3|few|15|TRBD1|TRBV27
CASRSDRGRLDTQYF
TGTGCCAGCAGATCAGACAGGGGGCGCCTCGATACGCAGTATTTT
>TRBJ2-7|NA|15|NA|TRBV7-9
CASSLAQGGFYEQYF
TGTGCCAGCAGCTTAGCGCAGGGTGGGTTTTACGAGCAGTACTTC
>TRBJ2-2|NA|16|NA|TRBV27
CASRRPGGGRTGELFF
TGTGCCAGCAGACGTCCCGGAGGTGGGCGCACCGGGGAGCTGTTTTTT
>TRBJ1-5|few|15|TRBD1|TRBV19
CASSNRDSRNQPQHF
TGTGCCAGTAGTAACCGGGACAGCCGCAATCAGCCCCAGCATTTT
>TRBJ2-1|few|18|TRBD2|TRBV5-4
CASSSGLAGPSSYNEQFF
TGTGCCAGCAGCTCCGGACTAGCGGGCCCTTCCTCCTACAATGAGCAGTTCTTC
>TRBJ1-2|few|16|TRBD1|TRBV9
CASSFSRDRGSYGYTF
TGTGCCAGCAGCTTTAGCCGGGACAGGGGTAGCTATGGCTACACCTTC
>TRBJ2-5|NA|12|NA|TRBV5-1
CASRAGQETQYF
TGCGCCAGCAGGGCAGGGCAAGAGACCCAGTACTTC
>TRBJ2-7|few|14|TRBD2|TRBV7-2
CASSLTSGTYEQYF
TGTGCCAGCAGCCTGACTAGCGGAACCTACGAGCAGTACTTC
>TRBJ2-3|NA|15|TRBD1|TRBV2
CASSQGQVRTDTQYF
TGTGCCAGCAGTCAAGGACAGGTCCGCACAGATACGCAGTATTTT